The clone carrying this T cell receptor (beta chain) was detected once. Its specificity is unknown. Germline V gene lookup returns CDR1 MGHDK and CDR2 SYGVNS. The CDR3 is made up of 16 amino acids. The germline V and J ends were trimmed by 7 bases and 8 bases, with 25 bases remaining between them. Template material for amplifying TCR beta CDR3 regions consisted of RNA transcripts. HTBI primers were employed in a first-round RT-PCR of the TCR CDR3. TCRdb redid the calling of the multiplex PCR reads with MiXCR, one entry per CDR3 protein. The table lists 300,000 to 450,000 distinct CDR3 sequences, roughly 15% of them singletons, with approximately 35% in the top ten. These data come from a study of T cells in Graves' hyperthyroidism and ophthalmopathy. General observations from the study: Peripheral blood also featured most of the thyroid clonotypes expanded above 0.001. Patients with ophthalmopathy were separated from those with stable hyperthyroidism by a 13 V-J model.

Participants, patients aged 18 to 65, had newly diagnosed hyperthyroidism with a duration under 2 months. Those patients with uncontrolled infection, other autoimmune disease, pregnancy or lactation were excluded. This rearrangement joins TRBV25-1 to TRBJ2-3; D is perhaps TRBD2 (5 bases). This receptor was identified in a woman aged 25 to 39 with Graves' hyperthyroidism that later progressed to Graves' ophthalmopathy. Sequenced material: blood. In nucleotides, the CDR3 is TGTGCCAGCAAGACTCGGTACCAGGTTTTGGAGGCTACGCAGTATTTT. This gives the protein CASKTRYQVLEATQYF.